The rows below give T cell receptor beta chains drawn from one sample of a study of siplizumab effects on memory and regulatory T cells. Profiled with immunoSEQ multiplex PCR; TCRdb holds only in-frame clones, not every one. The sample lists 100,000 or so clones, about 90% seen once, with less than 0.85% in the top ten. Sequenced sample: Tregs sorted from blood. These receptors were collected from a human donor in good health. CDR3s include the opening cysteine and the closing phenylalanine or tryptophan. The D gene is left open where the match is weak. Part of the rows lack a size; the others show once, few, many or a class for expanded clones.

.,15,TRBV21-1,once,TRBJ2-1,TGTGCCAGCCCCACCGGGACTAGCTCTTACAATGAGCAGTTCTTC,CASPTGTSSYNEQFF
.,15,TRBV16,.,TRBJ2-1,TGTGCCAGCAGCCAAAAGAGTAGCTCCTACAATGAGCAGTTCTTC,CASSQKSSSYNEQFF
.,17,TRBV7-8,.,TRBJ1-1,TGTGCCAGCAGCTTTTACCCTTCGGGATTCATGAACACTGAAGCTTTCTTT,CASSFYPSGFMNTEAFF
TRBD1,15,TRBV7-9,.,TRBJ1-2,TGTGCCAGCAGCTACGGGACAGGGAGTAACTATGGCTACACCTTC,CASSYGTGSNYGYTF
TRBD2,16,TRBV28,.,TRBJ2-7,TGTGCCAGCAGATCTAGCGGGAGGGCCTACTCCTACGAGCAGTACTTC,CASRSSGRAYSYEQYF
TRBD1,17,TRBV7-2,.,TRBJ1-2,TGTGCCAGCAGCCGTTACCGGGGACAGGCATTATCCTATGGCTACACCTTC,CASSRYRGQALSYGYTF
TRBD1,16,TRBV7-2,.,TRBJ2-7,TGTGCCAGCAGCTTAGCAGGGACAGCCCTTACCAGGGAGCAGTACTTC,CASSLAGTALTREQYF
.,15,TRBV18,.,TRBJ1-1,TGTGCCAGCTCACCACTCAGCCTCGGGGTCACTGAAGCTTTCTTT,CASSPLSLGVTEAFF
.,15,TRBV11-2,.,TRBJ1-5,TGTGCCAGCAGCTTACATATGGGGAGCAATCAGCCCCAGCATTTT,CASSLHMGSNQPQHF
.,17,TRBV5-1,.,TRBJ2-7,TGCGCCAGCAGCTTGGAACAGTCTTACTATAATTCCTACGAGCAGTACTTC,CASSLEQSYYNSYEQYF
.,11,TRBV20-1,.,TRBJ2-1,TGCAGTGCTAGAGGAATTAATGAGCAGTTCTTC,CSARGINEQFF